The entry below describes one T cell receptor beta chain. This could be a read error, since a much larger clone is one nucleotide away. This entry comes from a study of T-cell reconstitution after alpha-beta-depleted transplantation in children. For TCRbeta, the library was prepared with unique molecular identifiers. MiXCR, run by TCRdb on the PCR reads, gives a single entry per CDR3 protein. The profile shows 190,000 or so distinct CDR3 sequences, about 14% of them singletons. Sample: PBMCs from the stem cell graft donor, taken from the stem cell graft. This clonotype originated in a human donor who donated a stem cell graft to a child with acute lymphoblastic leukemia.

The CDR3 loop reads CASSPGRVNAEAFF. The CDR3 DNA sequence: TGTGCCAGCAGCCCAGGGCGGGTGAACGCTGAAGCTTTCTTT. V usage is TRBV6-1 and J usage is TRBJ1-1; D possibly corresponds to TRBD1 (5 bases). This CDR3 spans 14 amino acids. Germline V gives CDR1 MNHNS, CDR2 SASEGT.